This T cell receptor beta chain is from a study of cytomegalovirus exposure and HLA in healthy donors. General observations from the study: As a later analysis showed, a missense DCLRE1C variant was linked to trimming of TCR beta V- and J-genes.

Concerning this clone: Its antigen is unknown.

PCR involved 60 Vbeta and 13 Jbeta primers. Original methodology: Later, about 80 million unique TCR beta chains were counted in an analysis, and about 10 million of them were shared. Produced via immunoSEQ multiplex PCR; TCRdb's table is partial and in-frame only. V and J calls and clone size are those listed in that table; D and trimming were worked out from the DNA. Listed are roughly 36,000 clones; 2.5% to 3.5% falls within the top ten. CDR3 length: 15 residues. This rearrangement joins TRBV12-2 to TRBJ1-1; the DNA was not used to check the table's D call, TRBD1. TRBV12-2 is a pseudogene segment. Sequenced input: PBMCs. This receptor was taken from a woman aged 25 to 39 in good health and CMV-seropositive. The CDR3 sequence is CASRHSGGKNTEAFF. The DNA of the CDR3 is TGTGCAAGTCGCCACTCAGGGGGGAAGAACACTGAAGCTTTCTTT.